Each of the 14 T cell receptor beta chains below was sequenced from the same sample in a study of cytomegalovirus exposure and HLA in healthy donors. The PCR was carried out with 60 Vbeta primers and 13 Jbeta primers. Here immunoSEQ multiplex PCR was the method, and the copy in TCRdb shows in-frame clones only, minus some. Of some 130,000 clones in the sample, around 75% are singletons; the top ten hold roughly 3.1%. The sequencing sample was made of PBMCs. All receptors derive from a man younger than 45 in good health and CMV-seronegative.

This chain uses TRBV4-2 with TRBJ2-7; TRBD1 is a possible D gene (5 bases). This CDR3 spans 15 amino acids. The germline gives CDR1 LGHNA, CDR2 YNFKEQ. Deletions cut 0 bases from V and 0 bases from J, with 9 bases between. The CDR3 spells CASSQDLQASYEQYF. The CDR3 DNA reads as TGTGCCAGCAGCCAAGATTTACAGGCCTCCTACGAGCAGTACTTC.

This chain uses TRBV27 with TRBJ1-2; the match to TRBD1 covers 9 bases. The CDR3 is 13 amino acids. CDR1 is MNHEY, CDR2 SMNVEV, per germline (reference sequence). J lost 5 bases, V lost 7 bases, and 5 bases had no gene match. The CDR3 region is CASTRQGGYGYTF. CDR3 bases: TGTGCCAGCACGAGACAGGGGGGATATGGCTACACCTTC.

V usage is TRBV5-1 and J usage is TRBJ2-1; 10 positions match TRBD2. Germline CDR1 is SGHRS and CDR2 is YFSETQ. The CDR3 is 15 amino acids. V lost 4 bases and J lost 7; bases outside the gene matches: 8. CDR3 protein: CASSAGTSDANEQFF. DNA of the CDR3: TGCGCCAGCAGCGCCGGGACTAGCGACGCGAATGAGCAGTTCTTC.

J is TRBJ2-5 and V is TRBV6-5; D gene uncertain. Per germline, CDR1 MNHEY and CDR2 SVGAGI. The CDR3 contains 15 residues. V lost 6 bases and J lost 4, with 18 bases in between. This CDR3 reads CASSPSHLHRETQYF. The CDR3 DNA reads as TGTGCCAGCAGCCCCTCCCACCTACACAGAGAGACCCAGTACTTC.

The chain recombines TRBV4-3 with TRBJ2-7, with 7 bases lining up with TRBD1. Looked up from germline, CDR1 is LGHNA and CDR2 is YSLEER. The CDR3 spans 19 residues. V was pared by 0 bases and J by 2 bases, with 16 bases of the junction left unmatched. The CDR3 loop is CASSQESGPTGNRAYEQYF. CDR3 DNA: TGCGCCAGCAGCCAAGAGAGTGGGCCGACAGGGAACCGGGCCTACGAGCAGTACTTC.

The V gene is TRBV4-1, the J gene TRBJ2-1; D is undetermined. The V end was cut by 1 base, the J end by 10 bases, with 8 bases between. CDR1 MGHRA and CDR2 YSYEKL come from the germline V gene. The CDR3 runs 12 residues. The chain's CDR3 is CASSQGQVEQFF. For the CDR3, the DNA is TGCGCCAGCAGCCAAGGCCAGGTGGAGCAGTTCTTC.

The rearrangement uses TRBV29-1 and TRBJ2-2, with 8 nucleotides matching TRBD2. The CDR3 spans 15 residues. The germline V gene encodes CDR1 SQVTM and CDR2 ANQGSEA. J gave up 6 bases and V 8 bases, and 14 bases lay outside the gene matches. Written as DNA, the CDR3 is TGCAGCTTCCGGGGCCAGCGGGAGTACCCCGGGGAGCTGTTTTTT. Translated: CSFRGQREYPGELFF.

The table lists this clone with a few counts. The germline gene is not matched at one end of the junction; a read error may be the cause. V gene TRBV30 combines with J gene TRBJ2-5; D may be TRBD1 (5 bases). The germline V gene has CDR1 GTSNPN and CDR2 SVGIG (reference sequence). This CDR3 is built from 14 residues. CDR3 bases: TGTGCCTGGAGTGTACCGACAGAGAGAGAGGCCCAGTACTTC. This codes for CAWSVPTEREAQYF.

In the case of this clone: The CDR3 end shows no conserved phenylalanine or tryptophan, and so a read error is likely. The chain has TRBV29-1 and TRBJ1-2; tentative D call: TRBD1 (6 bases). The length of the CDR3 is 16 residues. Germline-derived CDR1 and CDR2 are SQVTM and ANQGSEA. The V and J ends lost 2 bases and 4 bases respectively, with 20 bases between them. CDR3 bases: TGCAGCGTTGAACCCTCCCGCGGGGGCGTAGCCTATGGCTACACCGTC. This codes for CSVEPSRGGVAYGYTV.

The rearrangement uses TRBV6-6 and TRBJ2-5; 12 bases align to TRBD2. This CDR3 is 15 amino acids long. The J segment lost 8 bases and the V segment lost 2 bases, leaving 6 bases of the junction unmatched. Germline V lookup: CDR1 MNHNY, CDR2 SVGAGI (reference sequence). The chain's CDR3 is CASSYHASGGDTQYF. The CDR3 DNA reads as TGTGCCAGCAGTTACCACGCTAGCGGGGGGGATACCCAGTACTTC.

The genes are TRBV2 and TRBJ2-7; a possible D gene is TRBD2 (5 bases). The CDR3 covers 15 residues. Germline V gives CDR1 SNHLY, CDR2 FYNNEI. Trimming cost V 3 bases and J 6 bases, with 18 bases left between them. The CDR3 sequence is CASSDPSDWPGEQYF. CDR3 DNA sequence: TGTGCCAGCAGTGATCCCTCGGACTGGCCGGGCGAGCAGTACTTC. Full variable domain (missing parts from reference TRBV2 and TRBJ2-7): EPEVTQTPSHQVTQMGQEVILRCVPISNHLYFYWYRQILGQKVEFLVSFYNNEISEKSEIFDDQFSVERPDGSNFTLKIRSTKLEDSAMYFCASSDPSDWPGEQYFGPGTRLTVT.

The chain combines TRBV6-4 with TRBJ2-1; D might be TRBD2 (5 bases). From germline, CDR1 is MRHNA and CDR2 SNTAGT. CDR3 size: 12 residues. Trimming took 8 bases from V and 8 from J, leaving 13 bases between them. CDR3 sequence reads: CASLDPGDEQFF. DNA for the CDR3: TGTGCCAGCCTAGACCCCGGGGATGAGCAGTTCTTC.

The chain uses TRBV7-8 and TRBJ2-7; D is unresolved. Trimming pared 5 bases from V and 4 bases from J, leaving 18 bases between. The CDR3 loop spans 15 amino acids. Germline V CDR1 and CDR2: SGHVS, FQNEAQ. This CDR3 is CASSAHDLVVYEQYF. The CDR3 bases are TGTGCCAGCAGCGCACACGATTTGGTCGTATACGAGCAGTACTTC. The full variable domain, with the rest looked up from reference TRBV7-8 and TRBJ2-7, is GAGVSQSPRYKVAKRGQDVALRCDPISGHVSLFWYQQALGQGPEFLTYFQNEAQLDKSGLPSDRFFAERPEGSVSTLKIQRTQQEDSAVYLCASSAHDLVVYEQYFGPGTRLTVT.

The rearrangement joins TRBV5-1 to TRBJ1-3; D ambiguous. V gave up 0 bases and J gave up 6 bases, with 7 bases separating them. The CDR3 spans 13 residues. Germline V gene lookup returns CDR1 SGHRS and CDR2 YFSETQ. CDR3: CASSLGGENTIYF. CDR3 DNA sequence: TGCGCCAGCAGCTTGGGCGGGGAAAACACCATATATTTT.